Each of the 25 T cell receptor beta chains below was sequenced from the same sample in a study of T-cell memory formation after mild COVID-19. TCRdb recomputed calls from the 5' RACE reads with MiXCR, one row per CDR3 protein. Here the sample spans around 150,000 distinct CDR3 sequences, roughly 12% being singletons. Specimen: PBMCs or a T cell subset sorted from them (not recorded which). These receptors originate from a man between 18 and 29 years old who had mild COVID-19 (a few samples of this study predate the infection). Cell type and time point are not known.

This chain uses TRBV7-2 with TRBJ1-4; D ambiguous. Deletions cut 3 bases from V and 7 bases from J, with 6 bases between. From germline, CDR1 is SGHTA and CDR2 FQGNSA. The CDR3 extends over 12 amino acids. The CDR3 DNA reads TGTGCCAGCAGCTTTTCGGCTGAAAAACTGTTTTTT. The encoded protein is CASSFSAEKLFF.

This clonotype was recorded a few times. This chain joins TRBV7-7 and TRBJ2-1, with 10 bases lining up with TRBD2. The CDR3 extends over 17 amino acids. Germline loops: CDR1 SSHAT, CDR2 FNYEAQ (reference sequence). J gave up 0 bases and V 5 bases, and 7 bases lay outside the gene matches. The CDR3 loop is CASSPTSGVSSYNEQFF. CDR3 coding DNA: TGTGCCAGCAGCCCTACTAGCGGGGTAAGCTCCTACAATGAGCAGTTCTTC.

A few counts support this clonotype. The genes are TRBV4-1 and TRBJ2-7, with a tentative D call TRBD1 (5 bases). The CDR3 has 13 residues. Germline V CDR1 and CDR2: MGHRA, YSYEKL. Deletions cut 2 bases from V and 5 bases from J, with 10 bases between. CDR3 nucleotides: TGCGCCAGCAGCCAATTAGGGGTGAACGAGCAGTACTTC. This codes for CASSQLGVNEQYF.

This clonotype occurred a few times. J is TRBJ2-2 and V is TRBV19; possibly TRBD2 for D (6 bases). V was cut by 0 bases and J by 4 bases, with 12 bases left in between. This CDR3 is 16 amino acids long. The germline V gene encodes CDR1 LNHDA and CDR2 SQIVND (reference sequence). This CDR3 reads CASSIDAGRITGELFF. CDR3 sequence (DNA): TGTGCCAGTAGTATAGATGCGGGGCGGATCACCGGGGAGCTGTTTTTT.

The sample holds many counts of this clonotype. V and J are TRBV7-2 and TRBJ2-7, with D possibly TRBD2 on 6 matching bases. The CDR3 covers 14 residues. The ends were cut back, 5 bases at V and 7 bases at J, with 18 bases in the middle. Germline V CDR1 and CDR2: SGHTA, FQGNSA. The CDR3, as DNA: TGTGCCAGCAGCCGGAGGGACCTCTGGGGAGAGCAGTACTTC. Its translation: CASSRRDLWGEQYF.

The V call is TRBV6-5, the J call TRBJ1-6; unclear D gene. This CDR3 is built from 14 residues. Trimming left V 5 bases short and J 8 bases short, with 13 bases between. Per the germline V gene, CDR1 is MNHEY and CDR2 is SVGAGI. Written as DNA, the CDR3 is TGTGCCAGCAGTAGAGGGTCCAACTATTCACCCCTCCACTTT. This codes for CASSRGSNYSPLHF.

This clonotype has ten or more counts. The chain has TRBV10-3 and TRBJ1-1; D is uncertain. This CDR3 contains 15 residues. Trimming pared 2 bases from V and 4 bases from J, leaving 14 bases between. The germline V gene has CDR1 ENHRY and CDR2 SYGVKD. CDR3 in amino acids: CAISEGLPRSTEAFF. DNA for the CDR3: TGTGCCATCAGTGAGGGCCTCCCTAGGAGCACTGAAGCTTTCTTT.

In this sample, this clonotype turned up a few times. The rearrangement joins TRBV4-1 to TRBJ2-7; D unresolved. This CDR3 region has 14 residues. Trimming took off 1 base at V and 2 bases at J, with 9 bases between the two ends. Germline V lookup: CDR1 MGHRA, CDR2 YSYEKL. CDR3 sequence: CASSQVPLTYEQYF. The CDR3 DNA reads TGCGCCAGCAGCCAAGTTCCCTTAACCTACGAGCAGTACTTC.

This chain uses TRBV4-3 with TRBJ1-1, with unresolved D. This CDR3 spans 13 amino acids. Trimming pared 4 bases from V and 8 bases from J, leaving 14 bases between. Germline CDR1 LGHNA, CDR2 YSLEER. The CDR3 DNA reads TGCGCCAGCAGCCCCTCGGCGGAGAGGGAAGCTTTCTTT. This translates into CASSPSAEREAFF.

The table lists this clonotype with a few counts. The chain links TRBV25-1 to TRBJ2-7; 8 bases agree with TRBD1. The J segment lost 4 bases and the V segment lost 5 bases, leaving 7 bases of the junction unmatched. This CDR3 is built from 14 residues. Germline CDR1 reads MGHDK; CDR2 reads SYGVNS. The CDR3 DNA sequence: TGTGCCAGCAGTCCGCAGACAGGGGTGTACGAGCAGTACTTC. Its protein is CASSPQTGVYEQYF.

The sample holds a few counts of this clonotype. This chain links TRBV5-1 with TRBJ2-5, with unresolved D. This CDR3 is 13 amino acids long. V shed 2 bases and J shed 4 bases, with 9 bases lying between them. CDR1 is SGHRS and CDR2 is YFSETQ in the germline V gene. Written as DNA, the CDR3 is TGCGCCAGCAGCTTTGGCAATACAGAGACCCAGTACTTC. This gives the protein CASSFGNTETQYF.

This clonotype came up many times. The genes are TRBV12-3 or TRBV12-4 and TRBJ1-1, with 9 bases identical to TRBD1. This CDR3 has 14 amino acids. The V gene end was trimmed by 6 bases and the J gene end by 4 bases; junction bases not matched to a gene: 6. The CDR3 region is CASRSQGAPTEAFF. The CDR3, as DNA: TGTGCCAGCAGGTCACAGGGGGCGCCCACTGAAGCTTTCTTT.

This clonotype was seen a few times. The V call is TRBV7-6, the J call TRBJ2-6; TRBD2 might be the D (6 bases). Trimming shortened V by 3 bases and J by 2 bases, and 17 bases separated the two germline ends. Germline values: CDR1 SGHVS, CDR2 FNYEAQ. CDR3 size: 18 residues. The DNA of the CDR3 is TGTGCCAGCAGCTTTAGGGGACTCTTAAAGCCTGGGGCCAACGTCCTGACTTTC. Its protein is CASSFRGLLKPGANVLTF.

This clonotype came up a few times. CDR3 sequence reads: CASSRDRVADTQYF. Here the CDR3 DNA reads TGTGCCAGCAGTCGGGACAGGGTCGCAGATACGCAGTATTTT. The rearrangement joins TRBV5-6 to TRBJ2-3; 9 bases fit TRBD1. The CDR3 is made up of 14 amino acids. CDR1 and CDR2 (germline): SGHDT, YYEEEE. V dropped 5 bases and J dropped 4; count of bases not matched to a gene: 5.

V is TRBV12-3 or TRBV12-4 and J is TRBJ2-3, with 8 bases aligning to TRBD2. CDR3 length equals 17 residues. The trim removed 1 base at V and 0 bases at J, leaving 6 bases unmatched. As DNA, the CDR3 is TGTGCCAGCAGTTTAGGGTTGCGGGGGGCCAGCACAGATACGCAGTATTTT. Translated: CASSLGLRGASTDTQYF.

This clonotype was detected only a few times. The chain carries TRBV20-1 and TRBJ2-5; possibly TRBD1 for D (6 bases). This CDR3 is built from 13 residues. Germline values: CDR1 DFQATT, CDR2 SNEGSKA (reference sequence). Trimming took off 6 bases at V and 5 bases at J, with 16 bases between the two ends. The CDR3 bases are TGCAGTGCGCCATTACAGGGCGCGGAGACCCAGTACTTC. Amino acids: CSAPLQGAETQYF.

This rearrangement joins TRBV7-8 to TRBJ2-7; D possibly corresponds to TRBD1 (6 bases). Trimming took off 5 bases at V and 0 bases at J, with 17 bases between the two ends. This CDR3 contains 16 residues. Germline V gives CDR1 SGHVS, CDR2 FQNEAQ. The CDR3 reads CASSRRGQPISYEQYF. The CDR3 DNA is TGTGCCAGCAGCCGGCGAGGACAGCCGATCTCCTACGAGCAGTACTTC.

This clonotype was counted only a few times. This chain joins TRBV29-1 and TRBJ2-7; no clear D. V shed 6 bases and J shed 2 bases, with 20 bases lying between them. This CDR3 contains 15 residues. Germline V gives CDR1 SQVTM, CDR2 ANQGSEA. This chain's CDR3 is CSVWGAGNGAYEQYF. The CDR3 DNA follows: TGCAGCGTGTGGGGTGCTGGGAACGGCGCCTACGAGCAGTACTTC.

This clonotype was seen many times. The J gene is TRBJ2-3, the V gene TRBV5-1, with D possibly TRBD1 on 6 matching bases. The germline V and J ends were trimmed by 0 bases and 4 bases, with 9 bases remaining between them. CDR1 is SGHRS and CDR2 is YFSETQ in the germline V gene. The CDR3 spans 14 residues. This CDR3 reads CASSLVTGPDTQYF. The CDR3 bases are TGCGCCAGCAGCTTGGTGACAGGACCAGATACGCAGTATTTT. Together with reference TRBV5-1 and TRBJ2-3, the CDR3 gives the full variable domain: KAGVTQTPRYLIKTRGQQVTLSCSPISGHRSVSWYQQTPGQGLQFLFEYFSETQRNKGNFPGRFSGRQFSNSRSEMNVSTLELGDSALYLCASSLVTGPDTQYFGPGTRLTVL.

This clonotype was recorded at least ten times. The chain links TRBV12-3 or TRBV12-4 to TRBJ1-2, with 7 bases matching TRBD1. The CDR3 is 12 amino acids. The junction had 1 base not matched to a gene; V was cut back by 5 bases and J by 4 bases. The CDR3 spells CASSNRGYGYTF. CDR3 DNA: TGTGCCAGCAGTAACAGGGGCTATGGCTACACCTTC.

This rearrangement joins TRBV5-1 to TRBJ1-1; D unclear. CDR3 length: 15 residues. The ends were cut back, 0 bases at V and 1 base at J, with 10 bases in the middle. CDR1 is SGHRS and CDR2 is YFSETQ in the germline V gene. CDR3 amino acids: CASSLGGWGNTEAFF. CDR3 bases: TGCGCCAGCAGCTTGGGCGGATGGGGGAACACTGAAGCTTTCTTT.

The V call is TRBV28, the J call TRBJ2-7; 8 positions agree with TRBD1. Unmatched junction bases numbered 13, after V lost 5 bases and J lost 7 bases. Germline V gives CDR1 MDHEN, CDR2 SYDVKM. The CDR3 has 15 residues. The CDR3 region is CASSTPSTGGGEQYV. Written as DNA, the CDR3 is TGTGCCAGCAGTACACCCTCCACAGGGGGTGGGGAGCAGTACGTC.

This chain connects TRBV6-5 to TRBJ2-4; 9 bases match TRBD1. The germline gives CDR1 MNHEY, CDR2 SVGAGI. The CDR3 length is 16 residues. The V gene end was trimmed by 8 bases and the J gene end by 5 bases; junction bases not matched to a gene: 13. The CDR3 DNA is TGTGCCAGCGGGTTAGGAGCGGGACAGGGCCAAAACATTCAGTACTTC. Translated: CASGLGAGQGQNIQYF.

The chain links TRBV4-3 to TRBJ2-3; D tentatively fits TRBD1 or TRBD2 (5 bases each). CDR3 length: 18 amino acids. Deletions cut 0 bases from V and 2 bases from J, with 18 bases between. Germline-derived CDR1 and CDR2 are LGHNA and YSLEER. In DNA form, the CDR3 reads TGCGCCAGCAGCCAAGAAGGGCGTCGGGGCGCGTTCACAGATACGCAGTATTTT. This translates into CASSQEGRRGAFTDTQYF.

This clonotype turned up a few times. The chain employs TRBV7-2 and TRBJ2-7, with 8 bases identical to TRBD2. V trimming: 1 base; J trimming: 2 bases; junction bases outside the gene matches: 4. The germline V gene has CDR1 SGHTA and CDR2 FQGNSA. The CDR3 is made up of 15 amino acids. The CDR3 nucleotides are TGTGCCAGCAGCTTAGGTAGCGGGGCCCCCTACGAGCAGTACTTC. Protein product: CASSLGSGAPYEQYF.